This TCR beta chain was sequenced during a study of cytomegalovirus exposure and HLA in healthy donors. Comments on this clone: Its antigen remains unidentified.

This CDR3 spans 13 amino acids. V was pared by 2 bases and J by 3 bases, with 8 bases between. CDR1 GTSNPN and CDR2 SVGIG come from the germline V gene (reference sequence). Primers included in the PCR were 60 Vbeta and 13 Jbeta primers. Clones were sequenced by immunoSEQ multiplex PCR, and TCRdb holds only the in-frame ones, with some missing. The table shows roughly 200,000 clones, with around 75% occurring only once. Study-wide results and limits: An apparent linkage of common viral pathogens to several of the most significant clusters emerged in a later analysis. As immune exposure information, only CMV serostatus was available. An analysis was carried out at a later point. It showed that HLA-associated TCR beta chains were more clonally expanded than equally common non-associated chains. In an earlier analysis, in approximately 570 donors, most V segments appeared productive either ~90% or ~30% of the time.

The sequenced sample consisted of PBMCs. The sequence came from a male donor in good health and CMV-seronegative. J is TRBJ1-5 and V is TRBV30; D ambiguous. DNA for the CDR3: TGTGCCTGGAGTATGGGCAACAATCAGCCCCAGCATTTT. Its protein product is CAWSMGNNQPQHF.